These 26 T cell receptor beta chains were sequenced from one sample in a study of OX40 agonist ivuxolimab in advanced cancers. Libraries were prepared by immunoSEQ multiplex PCR; TCRdb keeps only in-frame clonotypes and omits some of them. The sample yields 90,000 to 150,000 clones, 80% to 90% seen once. The sample in question was CD4+ or CD8+ T cells sorted from blood, obtained in a trial of the OX40 agonist ivuxolimab. These receptors all come from an adult with an advanced solid tumor such as melanoma, head and neck, liver or kidney cancer.

The chain joins TRBV2 to TRBJ1-1; D is undetermined. Germline lookup yields CDR1 SNHLY and CDR2 FYNNEI. CDR3 length equals 13 residues. V gave up 8 bases and J gave up 5 bases, with 15 bases separating them. The CDR3 DNA is TGTGCCAGCGTGAGGGCGACGCGGACTGAAGCTTTCTTT. This codes for CASVRATRTEAFF.

This clone is a singleton in its sample. V and J are TRBV29-1 and TRBJ2-5, with 7 bases matching TRBD2. Unmatched junction bases numbered 5, after V lost 8 bases and J lost 2 bases. The germline CDR1 and CDR2 sequences are SQVTM and ANQGSEA. This CDR3 has 12 residues. The CDR3 spells CSLGGGQETQYF. The CDR3 bases are TGCAGCCTTGGGGGAGGGCAAGAGACCCAGTACTTC.

This rearrangement joins TRBV5-6 to TRBJ2-1; no clear D. The V gene's germline CDR1 is SGHDT and CDR2 YYEEEE. The V end was cut by 0 bases, the J end by 9 bases, with 4 bases between. The CDR3 has 11 residues. CDR3: CASSLDGEQFF. The CDR3 region has the DNA TGTGCCAGCAGCTTGGATGGTGAGCAGTTCTTC.

This rearrangement joins TRBV30 to TRBJ1-3; D unclear. Trimming stripped 2 bases from V and 0 bases from J, with 11 bases between. The CDR3 has 15 amino acids. Germline V gives CDR1 GTSNPN, CDR2 SVGIG (reference sequence). The CDR3, as DNA: TGTGCCTGGAGTCCAAGGCCCCGCTCTGGAAACACCATATATTTT. As protein: CAWSPRPRSGNTIYF.

Regarding this clone: The sample carries other DNA sequences with the same CDR3. The V gene is TRBV18, the J gene TRBJ2-5; D gene unclear. Germline V lookup: CDR1 KGHSH, CDR2 LQKENI. The CDR3 is made up of 14 amino acids. With 0 bases removed from V and 2 bases from J, the gap between germline ends came to 7 bases. The CDR3 loop is CASSPPSTQETQYF. The DNA of the CDR3 is TGTGCCAGCTCACCACCATCCACTCAAGAGACCCAGTACTTC.

The chain is built from TRBV5-1 and TRBJ2-1; D unclear. The CDR3 totals 12 residues. Germline CDR1 SGHRS, CDR2 YFSETQ. Trimming stripped 1 base from V and 9 bases from J, with 8 bases between. Here the CDR3 reads CASSLLQIEQFF. In DNA form, the CDR3 reads TGCGCCAGCAGCTTGCTCCAGATTGAGCAGTTCTTC.

This chain connects TRBV7-9 to TRBJ2-1; D possibly matches TRBD1 or TRBD2 (5 bases each). The V gene's germline CDR1 is SEHNR and CDR2 FQNEAQ (reference sequence). Trimming shortened V by 1 base and J by 8 bases, and 12 bases separated the two germline ends. CDR3 size: 14 residues. In DNA form, the CDR3 reads TGTGCCAGCAGCTTAGGGGGTAGAGGGGATGAGCAGTTCTTC. Translation gives CASSLGGRGDEQFF. The full variable domain, rest sourced from reference TRBV7-9 and TRBJ2-1, is DTGVSQNPRHKITKRGQNVTFRCDPISEHNRLYWYRQTLGQGPEFLTYFQNEAQLEKSRLLSDRFSAERPKGSFSTLEIQRTEQGDSAMYLCASSLGGRGDEQFFGPGTRLTVL.

The chain combines TRBV4-3 with TRBJ2-7; unclear D gene. This CDR3 region has 13 residues. With 3 bases removed from V and 11 bases from J, the gap between germline ends came to 17 bases. The V gene's germline CDR1 is LGHNA and CDR2 YSLEER. The CDR3 sequence: CASSHSPRAVKYF. CDR3 bases: TGCGCCAGCAGCCACTCCCCTAGGGCAGTTAAGTACTTC.

The J gene is TRBJ1-5, the V gene TRBV27, with TRBD1 matching over 11 bases. CDR3 length equals 16 residues. The germline gives CDR1 MNHEY, CDR2 SMNVEV (reference sequence). With V trimmed by 5 bases and J by 6 bases, 9 bases remained unmatched. The chain's CDR3 is CASSPRTGGLVQPQHF. For the CDR3, the DNA is TGTGCCAGCAGTCCAAGGACAGGGGGCCTGGTTCAGCCCCAGCATTTT.

This sequence joins TRBV19 and TRBJ1-5; the D gene is possibly TRBD1 (5 bases). V dropped 4 bases and J dropped 7 bases, with 17 bases sitting between them. CDR1 is LNHDA and CDR2 is SQIVND in the germline V gene (reference sequence). This CDR3 has 15 residues. CDR3 sequence: CASSKISWGGQPQHF. Written as DNA, the CDR3 is TGTGCCAGTAGTAAAATTTCTTGGGGGGGGCAGCCCCAGCATTTT.

V and J are TRBV7-9 and TRBJ1-1, with 7 bases that match TRBD1. This CDR3 comprises 14 residues. CDR1 SEHNR and CDR2 FQNEAQ come from the germline V gene (reference sequence). The V segment lost 2 bases and the J segment 6 bases; nucleotides outside the gene matches: 6. CDR3 sequence (DNA): TGTGCCAGCAGCTTAACAGGGGTTTCCTCTGAAGCTTTCTTT. Its protein is CASSLTGVSSEAFF.

The V call is TRBV30, the J call TRBJ1-1; 7 bases match TRBD1. The germline gives CDR1 GTSNPN, CDR2 SVGIG (reference sequence). The CDR3 has 16 amino acids. With V trimmed by 0 bases and J by 0 bases, 7 bases remained unmatched. CDR3 sequence reads: CAWSVYTGALNTEAFF. CDR3 nucleotides: TGTGCCTGGAGTGTTTATACAGGGGCGTTGAACACTGAAGCTTTCTTT.

The J gene is TRBJ1-1, the V gene TRBV5-4; D is unresolved. Trimming removed 0 bases at V and 2 bases at J, with 11 bases between. The CDR3 is 15 residues long. Germline values: CDR1 SGHNT, CDR2 YYREEE (reference sequence). CDR3 sequence reads: CASSLAVQSNTEAFF. CDR3 DNA sequence: TGTGCCAGCAGCTTGGCCGTTCAATCCAACACTGAAGCTTTCTTT.

The V call is TRBV4-3, the J call TRBJ2-5; D call uncertain. Germline V gene data show CDR1 as LGHNA and CDR2 as YSLEER. Trimming removed 1 base at V and 5 bases at J, with 8 bases between. CDR3 length: 13 amino acids. The CDR3 sequence: CASSQVRVETQYF. CDR3 coding DNA: TGCGCCAGCAGCCAAGTTCGGGTGGAGACCCAGTACTTC.

The genes are TRBV28 and TRBJ2-4, with D unclear. CDR3 length: 12 residues. The V end lost 5 bases, the J end lost 6 bases, and 8 bases lay between the germline ends. Germline V CDR1 and CDR2: MDHEN, SYDVKM. The CDR3 reads CASSPRGNIQYF. The CDR3 DNA reads TGTGCCAGCAGTCCAAGAGGAAACATTCAGTACTTC.

CDR3 amino acids: CASSYLGEHEFF. For the CDR3, the DNA is TGTGCCAGCAGCTATCTCGGCGAACACGAGTTCTTC. This chain uses TRBV7-8 with TRBJ2-1; D call uncertain. The CDR3 has 12 residues. V was trimmed by 4 bases and J by 14 bases, leaving 15 bases between them. Germline CDR1 is SGHVS and CDR2 is FQNEAQ.

V and J are TRBV7-2 and TRBJ1-3, with D tentatively TRBD1 (5 bases). Trimming pared 6 bases from V and 4 bases from J, leaving 16 bases between. Germline assignment: CDR1 SGHTA and CDR2 FQGNSA. The CDR3 sequence is 15 residues long. The CDR3 DNA is TGTGCCAGCAGGAGGGGCGGGGGTGACGGAAACACCATATATTTT. This encodes CASRRGGGDGNTIYF.

The genes are TRBV5-4 and TRBJ1-2; D unresolved. CDR1 and CDR2 from the germline V gene are SGHNT and YYREEE (reference sequence). V dropped 3 bases and J dropped 5 bases, with 20 bases sitting between them. The CDR3 has 16 residues. CDR3 in amino acids: CASSSGPLKEWYGYTF. CDR3 coding DNA: TGTGCCAGCAGCTCAGGACCGCTCAAAGAGTGGTATGGCTACACCTTC.

This chain connects TRBV5-4 to TRBJ2-2, with D hard to call. The CDR3 covers 13 residues. The V end lost 2 bases, the J end lost 1 base, and 3 bases lay between the germline ends. The germline V gene has CDR1 SGHNT and CDR2 YYREEE (reference sequence). In DNA form, the CDR3 reads TGTGCCAGCAGCTTTAGGAACACCGGGGAGCTGTTTTTT. Amino acid sequence: CASSFRNTGELFF. Full variable domain (missing parts from reference TRBV5-4 and TRBJ2-2): ETGVTQSPTHLIKTRGQQVTLRCSSQSGHNTVSWYQQALGQGPQFIFQYYREEENGRGNFPPRFSGLQFPNYSSELNVNALELDDSALYLCASSFRNTGELFFGEGSRLTVL.

The chain links TRBV2 to TRBJ1-1; 11 bases agree with TRBD1. The CDR3 loop spans 16 amino acids. The trim removed 0 bases at V and 4 bases at J, leaving 4 bases unmatched. Looked up from germline, CDR1 is SNHLY and CDR2 is FYNNEI. This CDR3 is CASSEAGQGVGTEAFF. In DNA, the CDR3 is TGTGCCAGCAGTGAAGCGGGACAGGGGGTAGGCACTGAAGCTTTCTTT.

This clone was found a few times. V is TRBV10-3 and J is TRBJ1-5; TRBD1 is a possible D gene (6 bases). Germline CDR1 reads ENHRY; CDR2 reads SYGVKD. The CDR3 runs to 17 residues. V lost 10 bases and J lost 2, with 24 bases in between. The chain's CDR3 is CATANAGEGTGNQPQHF. The CDR3, as DNA: TGTGCCACCGCCAACGCAGGGGAGGGTACGGGCAATCAGCCCCAGCATTTT.

This sequence joins TRBV30 and TRBJ1-5, with D possibly matching TRBD1 (5 bases). The CDR3 is 14 amino acids. Germline CDR1 and CDR2: GTSNPN and SVGIG (reference sequence). V was cut by 5 bases and J by 0 bases, with 11 bases left in between. CDR3 sequence (DNA): TGTGCCTGGGGGACTGTCAATAGCAATCAGCCCCAGCATTTT. This gives the protein CAWGTVNSNQPQHF.

The rearrangement joins TRBV5-6 to TRBJ1-4; tentative D call: TRBD1 (5 bases). V lost 3 bases and J lost 0, with 12 bases in between. The V gene's germline CDR1 is SGHDT and CDR2 YYEEEE. CDR3 length equals 16 residues. CDR3 in DNA: TGTGCCAGCAGCTCTGCGGGACCTGCAACTAATGAAAAACTGTTTTTT. Its protein product is CASSSAGPATNEKLFF.

The genes are TRBV7-8 and TRBJ2-3; D ambiguous. Germline values: CDR1 SGHVS, CDR2 FQNEAQ. The CDR3 runs 12 residues. The V end was cut by 4 bases, the J end by 4 bases, with 6 bases between. The CDR3 spells CASSSGADTQYF. DNA for the CDR3: TGTGCCAGCAGCTCGGGTGCAGATACGCAGTATTTT. The whole variable domain, remainder taken from reference TRBV7-8 and TRBJ2-3, is GAGVSQSPRYKVAKRGQDVALRCDPISGHVSLFWYQQALGQGPEFLTYFQNEAQLDKSGLPSDRFFAERPEGSVSTLKIQRTQQEDSAVYLCASSSGADTQYFGPGTRLTVL.

Comment on this clone: Other DNA sequences in this specimen translate into the identical CDR3. CDR3 in DNA: TGTGCCAGCTCCGGGGGGGCATCCTACGAGCAGTACTTC. It specifies CASSGGASYEQYF. The chain joins TRBV28 to TRBJ2-7, with TRBD2 matching 8 bases. Germline V CDR1 and CDR2: MDHEN, SYDVKM. The CDR3 loop spans 13 amino acids. Unmatched junction bases numbered 4, after V lost 8 bases and J lost 1 base. Filled out from reference TRBV28 and TRBJ2-7, the complete variable domain reads DVKVTQSSRYLVKRTGEKVFLECVQDMDHENMFWYRQDPGLGLRLIYFSYDVKMKEKGDIPEGYSVSREKKERFSLILESASTNQTSMYLCASSGGASYEQYFGPGTRLTVT.

The rearrangement uses TRBV27 and TRBJ2-2, with D possibly TRBD1 on 6 matching bases. Germline V lookup: CDR1 MNHEY, CDR2 SMNVEV (reference sequence). This CDR3 is built from 14 residues. V was shortened by 0 bases and J by 4 bases, with 6 bases between the two germline ends. The CDR3 DNA reads TGTGCCAGCAGTTTATCCAGGGGCACCGGGGAGCTGTTTTTT. Its protein is CASSLSRGTGELFF.